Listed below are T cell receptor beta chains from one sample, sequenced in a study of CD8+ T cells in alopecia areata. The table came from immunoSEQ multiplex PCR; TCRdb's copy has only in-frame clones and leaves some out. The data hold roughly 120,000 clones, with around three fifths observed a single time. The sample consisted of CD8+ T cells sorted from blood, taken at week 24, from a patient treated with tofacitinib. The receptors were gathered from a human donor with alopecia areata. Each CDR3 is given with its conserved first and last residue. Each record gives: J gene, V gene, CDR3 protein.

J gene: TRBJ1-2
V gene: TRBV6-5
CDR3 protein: CASRGLQGDGYTF

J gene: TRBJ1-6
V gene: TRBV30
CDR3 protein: CAWSGTRGRRNSPLHF

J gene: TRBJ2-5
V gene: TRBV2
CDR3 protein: CASRDRGQETQYF

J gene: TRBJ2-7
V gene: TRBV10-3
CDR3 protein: CAISDGSGGYEQYF

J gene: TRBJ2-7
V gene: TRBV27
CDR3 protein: CASGGNYEQYF

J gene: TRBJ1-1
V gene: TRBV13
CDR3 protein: CASSLGGVGTEAFF

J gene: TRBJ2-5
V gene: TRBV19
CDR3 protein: CASSMDREETQYF

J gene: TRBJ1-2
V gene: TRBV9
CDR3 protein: CASSDQQGATGYTF

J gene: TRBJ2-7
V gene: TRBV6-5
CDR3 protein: CASKFTGGYEQYF

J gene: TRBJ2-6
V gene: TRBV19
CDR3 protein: CASSPTRTSVFSGANVLTF

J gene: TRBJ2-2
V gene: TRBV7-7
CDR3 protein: CASSLDLGNAGELFF

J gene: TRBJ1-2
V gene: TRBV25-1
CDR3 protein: CASRSTGPYGYTF

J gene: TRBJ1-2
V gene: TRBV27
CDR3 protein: CASSLVREGGYTF

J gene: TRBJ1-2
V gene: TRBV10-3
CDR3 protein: CAISEPGEGPSNYGYTF

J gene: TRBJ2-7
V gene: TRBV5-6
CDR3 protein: CASSSNDRVPYEQYF

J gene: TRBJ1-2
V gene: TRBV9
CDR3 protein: CASSARDRGVNYGYTF

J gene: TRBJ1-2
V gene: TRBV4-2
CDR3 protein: CASSQGGGFYGYTF

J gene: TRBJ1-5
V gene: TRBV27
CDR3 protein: CASTLKPGYQPQHF

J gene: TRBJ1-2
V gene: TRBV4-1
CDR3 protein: CASSQTGTGGRGYTF

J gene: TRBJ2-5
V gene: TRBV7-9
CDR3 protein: CASSLVRVQETQYF

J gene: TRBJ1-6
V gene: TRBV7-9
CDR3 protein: CASSLGPTGDINSPLHF

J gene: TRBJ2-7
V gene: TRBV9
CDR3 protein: CASSVDGTTYEQYF

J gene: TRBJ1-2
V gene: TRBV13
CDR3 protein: CASSLGRREPSPNYGYTF

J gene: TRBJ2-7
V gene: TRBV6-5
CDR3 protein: CASSSTSGGPYEQYF

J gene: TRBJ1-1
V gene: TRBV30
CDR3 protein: CAWLGQNTEAFF

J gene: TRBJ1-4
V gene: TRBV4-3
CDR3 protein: CASSPGLFEGTNEKLFF

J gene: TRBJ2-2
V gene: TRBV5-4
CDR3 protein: CASSLEWQGVITGELFF

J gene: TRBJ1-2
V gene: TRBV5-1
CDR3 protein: CASSPDTGGYGYTF

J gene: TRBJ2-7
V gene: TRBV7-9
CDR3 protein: CASSSPNYEQYF

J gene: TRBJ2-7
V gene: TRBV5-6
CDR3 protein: CASSLVGQGPGDEQYF

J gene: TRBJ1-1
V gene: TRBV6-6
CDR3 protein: CASSYPIELRDTEAFF

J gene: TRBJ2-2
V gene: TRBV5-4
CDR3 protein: CASSHKGRDTGELFF

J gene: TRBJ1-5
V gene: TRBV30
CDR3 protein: CAWSVFWLLDGTDSNQPQHF

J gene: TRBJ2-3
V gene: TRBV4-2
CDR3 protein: CASSQEGELIRDTQYF

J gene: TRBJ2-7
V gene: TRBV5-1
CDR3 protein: CASSPQGSEQYF

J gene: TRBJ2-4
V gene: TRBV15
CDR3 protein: CATSRDREGFLAKNIQYF

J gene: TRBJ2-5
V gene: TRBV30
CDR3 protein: CAWSPGTSGGSETQYF

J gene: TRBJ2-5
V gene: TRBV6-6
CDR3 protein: CASSYPEAGEETQYF

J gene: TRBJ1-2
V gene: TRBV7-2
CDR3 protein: CASSPDRDYGYTF

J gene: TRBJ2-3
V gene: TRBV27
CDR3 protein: CASRGTAGADTQYF

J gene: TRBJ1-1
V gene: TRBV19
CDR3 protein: CASISHLEGVEDTEAFF

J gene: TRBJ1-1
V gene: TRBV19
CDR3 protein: CASSMDPYGERDTEAFF

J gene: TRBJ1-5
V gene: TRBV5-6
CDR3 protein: CASSPGGNQPQHF

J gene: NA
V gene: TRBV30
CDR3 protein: CAWSVTGGYEQYF

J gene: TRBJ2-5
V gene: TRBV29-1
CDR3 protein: CSVWQGVAETQYF

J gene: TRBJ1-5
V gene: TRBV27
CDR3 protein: CASSPGGSNQPQHF